This TCR beta chain was identified in a study of identifying expanded T cells in peripheral blood. Study-level points and caveats: Over two and four weeks, about 15 and 19 clones changed, versus roughly 1.1 between replicates.

Concerning this clone: Its target is not known.

This table comes from immunoSEQ multiplex PCR, and its TCRdb copy is limited to in-frame clones, with some not included. The repertoire includes approximately 50,000 clones, around 82% of them detected once, and 14% sits in the top ten. V gave up 5 bases and J gave up 2 bases; unmatched junction bases: 5. CDR1 is SGHTA, CDR2 FQGNSA, per germline. CDR3 size: 14 residues. Collection occurred without any documented infections or immune events in donors. The sequenced material came from blood. The chain is built from TRBV7-2 and TRBJ1-1; 7 bases align to TRBD1. This receptor was identified in a person aged 18-70 years in good health. CDR3 residues: CASSADRKNTEAFF. CDR3 DNA sequence: TGTGCCAGCAGCGCGGACAGGAAAAACACTGAAGCTTTCTTT.